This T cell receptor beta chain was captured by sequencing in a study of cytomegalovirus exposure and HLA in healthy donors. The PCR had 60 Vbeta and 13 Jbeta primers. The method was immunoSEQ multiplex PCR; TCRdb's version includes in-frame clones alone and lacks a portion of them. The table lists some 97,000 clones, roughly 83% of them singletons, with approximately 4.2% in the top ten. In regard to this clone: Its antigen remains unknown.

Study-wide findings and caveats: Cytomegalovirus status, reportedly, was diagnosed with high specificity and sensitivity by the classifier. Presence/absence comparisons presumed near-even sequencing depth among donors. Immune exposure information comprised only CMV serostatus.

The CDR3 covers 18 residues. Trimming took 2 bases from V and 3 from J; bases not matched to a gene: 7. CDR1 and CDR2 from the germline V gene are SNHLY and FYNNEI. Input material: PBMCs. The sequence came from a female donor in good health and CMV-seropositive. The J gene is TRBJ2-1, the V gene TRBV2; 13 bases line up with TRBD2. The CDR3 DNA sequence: TGTGCCAGCAGTGAACCTCACCGGACTAGCGGGAGCTACAATGAGCAGTTCTTC. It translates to CASSEPHRTSGSYNEQFF.